These 5 T cell receptor beta chains share one sample of origin, sequenced in a study of blood T cell repertoires in COVID-19. The assay was immunoSEQ multiplex PCR, and TCRdb's table has in-frame clones only and misses some. This table holds over 90,000 clones, 70% to 90% found once. The specimen sequenced was peripheral blood. These TCRs come from a woman aged 55 to 70 with acute or convalescent COVID-19.

This clone occurred once. This chain uses TRBV6-5 with TRBJ2-1; no definite D call. CDR3 size: 12 residues. CDR1 is MNHEY and CDR2 is SVGAGI in the germline V gene. V gave up 10 bases and J gave up 0 bases, with 7 bases separating them. In nucleotides, the CDR3 is TGTGCCACGCTAAGCTCCTACAATGAGCAGTTCTTC. It codes for CATLSSYNEQFF.

This chain uses TRBV3-1 (or the pseudogene TRBV3-2) with TRBJ1-2; 7 nucleotides agree with TRBD1. The CDR3 is 14 residues long. From germline, CDR1 is LGHDT and CDR2 YNNKEL (reference sequence). The V and J ends lost 5 bases and 2 bases, in that order; junction bases with no gene match: 5. CDR3 in amino acids: CASSRQGGNYGYTF. The CDR3 nucleotides are TGTGCCAGCAGCAGACAGGGTGGGAACTATGGCTACACCTTC.

The chain joins TRBV25-1 to TRBJ2-1; the D gene is possibly TRBD2 (6 bases). The germline CDR1 and CDR2 sequences are MGHDK and SYGVNS. CDR3 length: 13 residues. The V gene lost 3 bases and the J gene lost 7 bases, with 10 bases spanning the gap. The CDR3 coding sequence is TGTGCCAGCAGTGATTCGACTAGAAATGAGCAGTTCTTC. Translated: CASSDSTRNEQFF.

The V gene is TRBV30, the J gene TRBJ1-3, with a possible D match to TRBD1 (6 bases). V was trimmed by 0 bases and J by 3 bases, leaving 12 bases between them. CDR3 length: 15 residues. Germline CDR1 is GTSNPN and CDR2 is SVGIG (reference sequence). DNA for the CDR3: TGTGCCTGGAGTGTACAAGGGGGAGTTGGAAACACCATATATTTT. Translation gives CAWSVQGGVGNTIYF.

This clone was found a few times. The chain couples TRBV18 to TRBJ2-1; D remains ambiguous. The CDR3 covers 11 residues. V gave up 5 bases and J gave up 7 bases, with 6 bases separating them. The V gene's germline CDR1 is KGHSH and CDR2 LQKENI. This CDR3 is CASSKENEQFF. In DNA, the CDR3 is TGTGCCAGCTCAAAAGAGAATGAGCAGTTCTTC.